These T cell receptor beta chains were read from a single sample in a study of T cell changes during pregnancy in multiple sclerosis. Generated by immunoSEQ multiplex PCR, the TCRdb table keeps only in-frame clones and is missing some. The table lists over 90,000 clones, 90% of them singletons, with 0.76% in the top ten. This material consisted of peripheral blood, taken in the second trimester of pregnancy. The origin of the receptors is a female donor in good health, enrolled as a control in a pregnancy study. Each CDR3 is given with its conserved first and last residue. D genes are given only for firm matches. Clone sizes are given selectively: once, few, many, or a class where the clone is expanded.

d_gene	v_gene	abundance	j_gene	CDR3aa	CDR3nt
TRBD2	TRBV19	-	TRBJ2-5	CASSMASGRQETQYF	TGTGCCAGTAGTATGGCTAGCGGGCGCCAAGAGACCCAGTACTTC
-	TRBV5-1	-	TRBJ2-2	CASSFEDVNSGELFF	TGCGCCAGCAGCTTTGAAGATGTAAACTCCGGGGAGCTGTTTTTT
TRBD2	TRBV9	-	TRBJ2-1	CASSVGLAGMDNEQFF	TGTGCCAGCAGCGTAGGACTAGCGGGAATGGACAATGAGCAGTTCTTC
-	TRBV4-3	-	TRBJ2-7	CASSLRPGYEQYF	TGCGCCAGCAGCCTGAGGCCTGGCTACGAGCAGTACTTC
-	TRBV5-1	-	TRBJ1-6	CASSLLSASSYNSPLHF	TGCGCCAGCAGCTTGCTCAGCGCGAGCTCCTATAATTCACCCCTCCACTTT
-	TRBV7-9	-	TRBJ2-1	CASSISRGEQFF	TGTGCCAGCAGCATTAGCCGCGGTGAGCAGTTCTTC
-	TRBV27	-	TRBJ1-2	CASQRQGGDGYTF	TGTGCCAGCCAAAGGCAGGGAGGGGATGGCTACACCTTC
TRBD1	TRBV19	-	TRBJ2-1	CASSIGDRGFYNEQFF	TGTGCCAGTAGTATCGGGGACAGGGGTTTCTACAATGAGCAGTTCTTC
TRBD1	TRBV6-5	-	TRBJ1-2	CASSKGGSAYGYTF	TGTGCCAGCAGTAAAGGGGGCTCGGCCTATGGCTACACCTTC
-	TRBV5-1	-	TRBJ2-7	CASSLTTGVLHEQYF	TGCGCCAGCAGCTTGACCACCGGGGTACTCCACGAGCAGTACTTC
TRBD2	TRBV7-2	-	TRBJ2-3	CASSLDGGADTQYF	TGTGCCAGCAGCTTAGACGGGGGGGCAGATACGCAGTATTTT
TRBD1	TRBV6-6	once	TRBJ1-4	CASRPWDSRTNEKLFF	TGTGCCAGCAGACCCTGGGACAGCCGGACTAATGAAAAACTGTTTTTT
TRBD1	TRBV2	-	TRBJ2-7	CASRQGAPYEQYF	TGTGCCAGCCGACAGGGCGCTCCCTACGAGCAGTACTTC
-	TRBV27	-	TRBJ2-1	CASLSRGGFNEQFF	TGTGCCAGCTTGTCGCGAGGTGGCTTCAATGAGCAGTTCTTC
-	TRBV6-4	-	TRBJ1-4	CASSLGPGDGKLFF	TGTGCCAGCAGTCTGGGGCCAGGGGATGGAAAACTGTTTTTT
TRBD1	TRBV19	-	TRBJ1-3	CASRTGQEYAGNTIYF	TGTGCCAGTCGGACGGGACAGGAGTATGCTGGAAACACCATATATTTT
-	TRBV11-2	-	TRBJ1-1	CASSFAGPSTEAFF	TGTGCCAGCAGCTTCGCGGGGCCATCCACAGAAGCTTTCTTT
-	TRBV4-3	-	TRBJ2-3	CASSQDTGEAQDTQYF	TGCGCCAGCAGCCAAGATACGGGAGAGGCCCAAGATACGCAGTATTTT
-	TRBV7-9	few	TRBJ2-7	CASSLGGLSYEQYF	TGTGCCAGCAGCTTAGGAGGCCTCTCCTACGAGCAGTACTTC
TRBD2	TRBV7-6	few	TRBJ2-5	CASSSGLAGETQYF	TGTGCCAGCAGCTCGGGACTAGCGGGAGAGACCCAGTACTTC
TRBD1	TRBV5-1	-	TRBJ2-7	CASSGAGTGGNEQYF	TGCGCCAGCAGCGGCGCCGGGACAGGGGGAAACGAGCAGTACTTC
-	TRBV7-9	-	TRBJ2-6	CASSLSSGANVLTF	TGTGCCAGCAGCCTCTCTTCCGGGGCCAACGTCCTGACTTTC
-	TRBV7-2	once	TRBJ2-1	CASSQSRGPAYNEQFF	TGTGCCAGCAGCCAAAGCAGGGGTCCCGCTTACAATGAGCAGTTCTTC
-	TRBV30	few	TRBJ1-1	CAWRDRGEAFF	TGTGCCTGGAGGGACCGGGGTGAAGCTTTCTTT
-	TRBV18	few	TRBJ1-3	CASSETGHSGNTIYF	TGTGCCAGCTCAGAGACAGGCCACTCTGGAAACACCATATATTTT
-	TRBV12-5	-	TRBJ2-1	CASGLLDRFQGKDEQFF	TGTGCTAGTGGTTTGCTAGATAGGTTTCAGGGGAAGGATGAGCAGTTCTTC
-	TRBV9	-	TRBJ2-5	CASSVDGFQETQYF	TGTGCCAGCAGCGTAGACGGTTTCCAAGAGACCCAGTACTTC
TRBD2	TRBV2	-	TRBJ2-1	CASSPSGDLNEQFF	TGTGCCAGCAGCCCGAGCGGGGATCTTAATGAGCAGTTCTTC
-	TRBV28	-	TRBJ1-6	CAIDTGGGSRNSPLHF	TGTGCCATTGATACCGGGGGGGGCTCTAGGAATTCACCCCTCCACTTT
TRBD1	TRBV6-6	-	TRBJ1-4	CARHRGRAYNEKLFF	TGTGCCAGGCACAGGGGACGGGCTTATAATGAAAAACTGTTTTTT
TRBD1	TRBV28	-	TRBJ2-7	CASSIQGLGEQYF	TGTGCCAGCAGCATACAGGGGCTCGGAGAGCAGTACTTC
TRBD1	TRBV5-4	once	TRBJ2-7	CASSFTTGSHYEQYF	TGTGCCAGCAGCTTTACGACAGGGAGTCACTACGAGCAGTACTTC
TRBD1	TRBV5-4	-	TRBJ1-1	CASSSSDRGIEAFF	TGTGCCAGCAGCTCCTCGGACAGGGGCATTGAAGCTTTCTTT
-	TRBV6-5	-	TRBJ1-3	CASSPDIGNTIYF	TGTGCCAGCAGTCCAGACATTGGAAACACCATATATTTT
-	TRBV28	once	TRBJ1-1	CASSLRNKNTEAFF	TGTGCCAGCAGTTTGCGGAATAAGAACACTGAAGCTTTCTTT
TRBD1	TRBV18	-	TRBJ1-5	CASSPQPGGGQPQHF	TGTGCCAGCTCACCACAGCCAGGGGGTGGACAGCCCCAGCATTTT
TRBD1	TRBV7-6	-	TRBJ2-7	CASSLVSDRGYEQYF	TGTGCCAGCAGCTTAGTATCGGACAGGGGTTACGAGCAGTACTTC
TRBD1	TRBV6-6	-	TRBJ1-3	CASSSGQGISGNTIYF	TGTGCCAGCAGTTCGGGACAGGGGATCTCTGGAAACACCATATATTTT
TRBD1	TRBV5-1	-	TRBJ1-1	CASSLGQGRTEAFF	TGCGCCAGCAGCTTAGGACAGGGACGCACTGAAGCTTTCTTT
-	TRBV4-2	-	TRBJ2-2	CASSLETDPNTGELFF	TGTGCCAGCAGCCTTGAGACAGATCCGAACACCGGGGAGCTGTTTTTT
TRBD2	TRBV2	-	TRBJ2-7	CASSEALAGRAYEQYF	TGTGCCAGCAGTGAAGCCCTAGCGGGGAGAGCCTACGAGCAGTACTTC
TRBD1	TRBV7-9	-	TRBJ1-2	CASGSGTGVNGYTF	TGTGCCAGCGGCTCAGGGACAGGGGTAAATGGCTACACCTTC
-	TRBV29-1	once	TRBJ1-5	CSVVDSARQPQHF	TGCAGCGTCGTTGACAGTGCCCGGCAGCCCCAGCATTTT
TRBD1	TRBV7-4	-	TRBJ2-7	CASSLVTGGSSYEQYF	TGTGCCAGCAGCTTAGTGACAGGGGGCTCCTCCTACGAGCAGTACTTC
-	TRBV6-5	-	TRBJ1-3	CASSYSRSGFGNTIYF	TGTGCCAGCAGTTACTCAAGATCGGGGTTCGGAAACACCATATATTTT